Listed here are 10 T cell receptor beta chains from one sample, sequenced in a study of spatial heterogeneity in lung cancer. TCRdb reanalysed the 5' RACE reads using MiXCR and keeps one entry per CDR3 protein. The sample lists about 22,000 distinct CDR3 sequences, roughly 4.2% occurring once. Time point described: sample taken at primary tumor resection. Sequenced here: PBMCs, sampled at surgery. These receptors were taken from a male donor with early-stage non-small cell lung cancer.

V gene TRBV2 combines with J gene TRBJ2-2, with 7 bases fitting TRBD2. V lost 10 bases and J lost 7; bases outside the gene matches: 15. Looked up from germline, CDR1 is SNHLY and CDR2 is FYNNEI. The CDR3 extends over 15 amino acids. The CDR3 region is CATSHGSGVGGELFF. CDR3 nucleotides: TGTGCCACCTCCCACGGGAGCGGGGTTGGCGGGGAGCTGTTTTTT.

This clonotype has ten or more counts. The CDR3: CASSLDGTSTTDTQYF. CDR3 DNA sequence: TGTGCCAGCAGCTTAGATGGGACTAGCACCACAGATACGCAGTATTTT. The chain recombines TRBV11-3 with TRBJ2-3; TRBD2 matches at 9 bases. Germline V CDR1 and CDR2: SGHNT, YENEEA. J lost 2 bases, V lost 0 bases, and 3 bases had no gene match. The CDR3 has 16 residues.

This clonotype was recorded a few times. The chain recombines TRBV12-3 or TRBV12-4 with TRBJ2-7; no firm D call. The CDR3 is made up of 13 amino acids. The germline V and J ends were trimmed by 2 bases and 6 bases, with 11 bases remaining between them. In DNA, the CDR3 is TGTGCCAGCAGTTTACGGGCGCCCGGCGAGCAGTACTTC. Its translation: CASSLRAPGEQYF.

This clonotype was seen ten or more times. The chain carries TRBV4-3 and TRBJ2-3, with TRBD1 identical over 7 bases. The CDR3 sequence is 14 residues long. V shed 5 bases, J shed 4 bases, and the junction held 6 bases outside the gene matches. Per the germline V gene, CDR1 is LGHNA and CDR2 is YSLEER. CDR3 amino acids: CASSKQGRADTQYF. In DNA, the CDR3 is TGCGCCAGCAGCAAACAGGGGAGAGCAGATACGCAGTATTTT.

This clonotype was recorded at least ten times. J is TRBJ2-1 and V is TRBV6-5; 10 positions agree with TRBD2. Germline V lookup: CDR1 MNHEY, CDR2 SVGAGI. V lost 2 bases, J lost 8 bases, and 6 bases stayed unmatched. The CDR3 is 15 residues long. The CDR3, as DNA: TGTGCCAGCAGTTACCGCCTAGCGGGAGCTGATGAGCAGTTCTTC. Its translation: CASSYRLAGADEQFF.

The sample holds many counts of this clonotype. V and J are TRBV6-6 and TRBJ2-7, with 10 bases fitting TRBD1. J lost 5 bases, V lost 7 bases, and 11 bases had no gene match. The CDR3 contains 15 residues. Germline values: CDR1 MNHNY, CDR2 SVGAGI (reference sequence). In DNA, the CDR3 is TGTGCCAGCACCGAAAGACAGGGGGCCAGGGACGAGCAGTACTTC. Residues: CASTERQGARDEQYF.

This rearrangement joins TRBV5-5 to TRBJ2-2, with TRBD2 matching over 9 bases. This CDR3 contains 16 residues. Looked up from germline, CDR1 is SGHKS and CDR2 is YYEKEE (reference sequence). The J segment lost 2 bases and the V segment lost 3 bases, leaving 5 bases of the junction unmatched. CDR3 DNA sequence: TGTGCCAGCAGCTCCCTAGCGGGGTCAAACACCGGGGAGCTGTTTTTT. Translating it yields CASSSLAGSNTGELFF.

Only a few counts were recorded for this clonotype. The J gene is TRBJ2-1, the V gene TRBV20-1, with 8 bases identical to TRBD2. J gave up 4 bases and V 6 bases, and 11 bases lay outside the gene matches. The CDR3 is 15 amino acids. The germline V gene has CDR1 DFQATT and CDR2 SNEGSKA (reference sequence). This chain's CDR3 is CSADQTGLDYNEQFF. The CDR3, as DNA: TGCAGTGCCGATCAGACGGGACTAGATTACAATGAGCAGTTCTTC.

This clonotype came up many times. CDR3 nucleotide sequence: TGTGCCAGCAGCAGGACAGGACATAATGAAAAACTGTTTTTT. Its translation: CASSRTGHNEKLFF. The gene calls are TRBV7-2 and TRBJ1-4; 7 nucleotides match TRBD1. Germline trimming cut 5 bases from V and 4 bases from J; bases unmatched to any gene: 4. Germline V gene sequence: CDR1 SGHTA, CDR2 FQGNSA. CDR3 length equals 14 residues.

This clonotype occurred many times. The V gene is TRBV7-2, the J gene TRBJ2-2; 7 nucleotides line up with TRBD1. The CDR3 totals 15 residues. The trim removed 4 bases at V and 7 bases at J, leaving 9 bases unmatched. Germline-derived CDR1 and CDR2 are SGHTA and FQGNSA. CDR3 residues: CASSWDSPGNGELFF. The CDR3 coding sequence is TGTGCCAGCAGCTGGGACAGTCCCGGGAACGGGGAGCTGTTTTTT.